Below are 29 T cell receptor beta chains sequenced from a single sample in a study of T-cell reconstitution after alpha-beta-depleted transplantation in children. The authors prepared the TCRbeta library with unique molecular identifiers. TCRdb called the PCR reads again in MiXCR, with one record for every CDR3 protein. Of 610,000 or so distinct CDR3 sequences listed, 25% to 30% are singletons. The sample in question was PBMCs, obtained before TCRalphabeta/CD19-depleted stem cell transplant. These receptors were obtained from a boy under two years old with Wiskott-Aldrich syndrome, due to receive a stem cell transplant.

The chain uses TRBV27 and TRBJ2-7; D is perhaps TRBD1 or TRBD2 (5 bases each). CDR3 length: 13 amino acids. Trimming cost V 3 bases and J 3 bases, with 9 bases left between them. Germline V gene data show CDR1 as MNHEY and CDR2 as SMNVEV (reference sequence). Written as DNA, the CDR3 is TGTGCCAGCAGTTTTAGGGGAGACTACGAGCAGTACTTC. Its protein is CASSFRGDYEQYF.

The V and J genes are TRBV6-5 and TRBJ2-2, with 7 bases aligning to TRBD1. The germline V gene encodes CDR1 MNHEY and CDR2 SVGAGI. CDR3 length: 12 amino acids. J lost 7 bases, V lost 5 bases, and 1 base had no gene match. CDR3 residues: CASSPGGGELFF. DNA of the CDR3: TGTGCCAGCAGTCCAGGGGGCGGGGAGCTGTTTTTT.

This clonotype was picked up a small number of times. The chain employs TRBV6-1 and TRBJ2-7, with D possibly being TRBD1 (6 bases). V lost 10 bases and J 5 bases, leaving 18 bases between the germline ends. From germline, CDR1 is MNHNS and CDR2 SASEGT. This CDR3 has 13 residues. CDR3 protein: CATGVAGWNEQYF. CDR3 DNA: TGTGCCACAGGGGTGGCAGGGTGGAACGAGCAGTACTTC.

This clonotype appeared a single time. The V and J genes are TRBV20-1 and TRBJ2-5; no firm D call. Germline V lookup: CDR1 DFQATT, CDR2 SNEGSKA (reference sequence). The CDR3 totals 13 residues. Trimming took 3 bases from V and 4 from J, leaving 12 bases between them. CDR3 protein: CSARLDIGETQYF. In nucleotides, the CDR3 is TGCAGTGCTAGGCTAGACATTGGAGAGACCCAGTACTTC.

This clonotype occurred a few times. V is TRBV5-1 and J is TRBJ2-2, with 7 bases that match TRBD1. Germline V gives CDR1 SGHRS, CDR2 YFSETQ. The CDR3 is 18 amino acids. V dropped 4 bases and J dropped 1; count of bases not matched to a gene: 13. In DNA form, the CDR3 reads TGCGCCAGCAGCCGCCAGCTTGTAGGGGGCCAGAACACCGGGGAGCTGTTTTTT. Translated, it gives CASSRQLVGGQNTGELFF.

This clonotype was seen a handful of times. The chain has TRBV7-8 and TRBJ2-1, with 9 bases fitting TRBD1. Per germline, CDR1 SGHVS and CDR2 FQNEAQ. CDR3 size: 14 residues. Losses at the gene ends were 7 bases for V and 7 bases for J; bases not matched to a gene: 8. The CDR3 reads CASTIQGARNEQFF. In nucleotides, the CDR3 is TGTGCCAGCACGATACAGGGGGCGCGTAATGAGCAGTTCTTC.

The chain links TRBV5-1 to TRBJ2-6; 7 bases are a match to TRBD1. The CDR3 is 16 amino acids. Germline V gene sequence: CDR1 SGHRS, CDR2 YFSETQ. The junction had 16 bases not matched to a gene; V was cut back by 4 bases and J by 12 bases. CDR3 residues: CASSVDRAESTGVLTF. DNA for the CDR3: TGCGCCAGCAGCGTTGACAGGGCGGAGAGTACAGGCGTCCTGACTTTC. Combining the CDR3 with reference TRBV5-1 and TRBJ2-6 gives the whole variable domain KAGVTQTPRYLIKTRGQQVTLSCSPISGHRSVSWYQQTPGQGLQFLFEYFSETQRNKGNFPGRFSGRQFSNSRSEMNVSTLELGDSALYLCASSVDRAESTGVLTFGAGSRLTVL.

Of note for this clonotype: The junction and the germline gene differ at one end; a read error may be behind it. This chain joins TRBV2 and TRBJ2-3, with D maybe TRBD2 (5 bases). CDR1 and CDR2 (germline): SNHLY, FYNNEI. The CDR3 is 15 amino acids. CDR3 sequence reads: CASSEAYEGADTQYF. The CDR3 nucleotides read TGTGCCAGCAGCGAAGCATACGAGGGAGCCGATACGCAGTATTTT.

J is TRBJ1-2 and V is TRBV30, with D possibly being TRBD1 (5 bases). V lost 0 bases and J lost 6, with 11 bases in between. This CDR3 spans 13 amino acids. Germline CDR1 is GTSNPN and CDR2 is SVGIG (reference sequence). The chain's CDR3 is CAWSVLREDGYTF. The CDR3 DNA reads TGTGCCTGGAGTGTACTCAGGGAGGATGGCTACACCTTC.

This clonotype was counted a few times. The chain joins TRBV7-7 to TRBJ1-5; D not certain. CDR1 is SSHAT, CDR2 FNYEAQ, per germline (reference sequence). V dropped 3 bases and J dropped 7 bases, with 10 bases sitting between them. This CDR3 region has 13 residues. CDR3: CASSLGMGQPQHF. The CDR3 nucleotides read TGTGCCAGCAGCTTGGGGATGGGCCAGCCCCAGCATTTT.

This clonotype occurred a few times. V usage is TRBV5-1 and J usage is TRBJ1-1; no clear D gene. V dropped 1 base and J dropped 2 bases, with 6 bases sitting between them. CDR3 length: 13 amino acids. Germline CDR1 reads SGHRS; CDR2 reads YFSETQ. The CDR3, as DNA: TGCGCCAGCAGCTTGATATTAAACACTGAAGCTTTCTTT. Its translation is CASSLILNTEAFF. Filled out from reference TRBV5-1 and TRBJ1-1, the complete variable domain reads KAGVTQTPRYLIKTRGQQVTLSCSPISGHRSVSWYQQTPGQGLQFLFEYFSETQRNKGNFPGRFSGRQFSNSRSEMNVSTLELGDSALYLCASSLILNTEAFFGQGTRLTVV.

The gene calls are TRBV5-1 and TRBJ1-1, with D hard to call. Germline V gene data show CDR1 as SGHRS and CDR2 as YFSETQ. Trimming shortened V by 6 bases and J by 2 bases, and 11 bases separated the two germline ends. The CDR3 is made up of 13 amino acids. The CDR3 nucleotides are TGCGCCAGCAAAAAAGGGCTTAACACTGAAGCTTTCTTT. It codes for CASKKGLNTEAFF. Full variable domain (rest looked up from reference TRBV5-1 and TRBJ1-1): KAGVTQTPRYLIKTRGQQVTLSCSPISGHRSVSWYQQTPGQGLQFLFEYFSETQRNKGNFPGRFSGRQFSNSRSEMNVSTLELGDSALYLCASKKGLNTEAFFGQGTRLTVV.

The rearrangement links TRBV12-3 or TRBV12-4 to TRBJ2-3; the match to TRBD2 covers 7 bases. Trimming removed 3 bases from V and 2 bases from J; junction bases left unmatched: 5. The CDR3 has 15 residues. In DNA form, the CDR3 reads TGTGCCAGCAGTTTCTCGGGACTATTCACAGATACGCAGTATTTT. It is translated as CASSFSGLFTDTQYF.

This clonotype was counted between two and nine times. V is TRBV6-5 and J is TRBJ2-2; the match to TRBD1 covers 9 bases. This CDR3 spans 14 amino acids. Germline CDR1 MNHEY, CDR2 SVGAGI. Trimming at V came to 6 bases and at J to 3 bases, leaving 2 bases not matched to a gene. CDR3 in amino acids: CASSRQGDTGELFF. The CDR3 coding sequence is TGTGCCAGCAGCAGACAGGGGGACACCGGGGAGCTGTTTTTT.

The chain recombines TRBV5-1 with TRBJ1-1; 12 positions agree with TRBD1. CDR3 length: 13 amino acids. V was pared by 4 bases and J by 12 bases, with 7 bases of the junction left unmatched. CDR1 is SGHRS, CDR2 YFSETQ, per germline. In DNA form, the CDR3 reads TGCGCCAGCAGCCCGGGACAGGGGGCTGGAACTTTCTTT. It encodes CASSPGQGAGTFF.

The table lists this clonotype with a few counts. The chain has TRBV11-2 and TRBJ2-3; either TRBD1 or TRBD2 may fit D (6 bases each). With 5 bases removed from V and 2 bases from J, the gap between germline ends came to 17 bases. Per germline, CDR1 SGHAT and CDR2 FQNNGV. The CDR3 contains 16 residues. The CDR3 bases are TGTGCCAGCAGCCCAGGGGAGGTACCTACCACAGATACGCAGTATTTT. Protein: CASSPGEVPTTDTQYF.

The chain carries TRBV19 and TRBJ2-1; 8 nucleotides agree with TRBD2. V was clipped by 2 bases and J by 3 bases; unmatched bases: 6. This CDR3 comprises 16 residues. Germline V lookup: CDR1 LNHDA, CDR2 SQIVND (reference sequence). This CDR3 is CASSIKAAGVYNEQFF. The DNA for the CDR3 is TGTGCCAGTAGTATAAAGGCAGCGGGAGTCTACAATGAGCAGTTCTTC.

This sequence joins TRBV2 and TRBJ2-2; D is unresolved. CDR1 is SNHLY, CDR2 FYNNEI, per germline. This CDR3 comprises 13 residues. V gave up 4 bases and J gave up 6 bases, with 9 bases separating them. CDR3 sequence: CASSGEAAGELFF. In nucleotides, the CDR3 is TGTGCCAGCAGTGGGGAAGCCGCCGGGGAGCTGTTTTTT.

This chain uses TRBV12-3 or TRBV12-4 with TRBJ1-6; no reliable D call. The CDR3 contains 14 residues. V gave up 6 bases and J gave up 5 bases, with 11 bases separating them. CDR3 DNA: TGTGCCAGCAGCCCGGTTAAGGATAATTCACCCCTCCACTTT. It codes for CASSPVKDNSPLHF.

The chain is built from TRBV7-2 and TRBJ2-5; unclear D gene. The V gene lost 0 bases and the J gene lost 5 bases, with 10 bases spanning the gap. The CDR3 is made up of 14 amino acids. CDR1 and CDR2 (germline): SGHTA, FQGNSA. CDR3 nucleotide sequence: TGTGCCAGCAGCTTAGCCCACCGGATTGAGACCCAGTACTTC. This gives the protein CASSLAHRIETQYF.

The chain joins TRBV29-1 to TRBJ2-1, with TRBD2 matching 9 bases. Germline-derived CDR1 and CDR2 are SQVTM and ANQGSEA. CDR3 size: 14 residues. With 4 bases clipped from V and 5 bases from J, the junction kept 6 bases outside the gene matches. The CDR3 DNA reads as TGCAGCGTTGTTGGGACTAGCTGGAACAATGAGCAGTTCTTC. This gives the protein CSVVGTSWNNEQFF.

The V and J genes are TRBV10-3 and TRBJ2-2; D perhaps matches TRBD2 (5 bases). Germline CDR1 and CDR2: ENHRY and SYGVKD. Between the trimmed V and J ends, which lost 5 bases and 5 bases, there was a span of 12 bases. The length of the CDR3 is 14 residues. This CDR3 reads CAISIGIGTGELFF. DNA of the CDR3: TGTGCCATCAGTATCGGGATAGGGACCGGGGAGCTGTTTTTT.

The chain couples TRBV20-1 to TRBJ2-7; TRBD2 agrees at 7 bases. Germline values: CDR1 DFQATT, CDR2 SNEGSKA (reference sequence). The CDR3 contains 14 residues. The junction had 11 bases not matched to a gene; V was cut back by 6 bases and J by 3 bases. This CDR3 is CSAPTSARNYEQYF. In nucleotides, the CDR3 is TGCAGTGCCCCCACTAGCGCCCGTAACTACGAGCAGTACTTC.

This sequence joins TRBV7-2 and TRBJ1-2; 10 nucleotides agree with TRBD1. The V gene's germline CDR1 is SGHTA and CDR2 FQGNSA. CDR3 length equals 14 residues. V lost 5 bases and J lost 5; bases outside the gene matches: 5. CDR3 in amino acids: CASSPRTGGYGYTF. The CDR3 DNA reads TGTGCCAGCAGCCCTAGGACAGGGGGGTATGGCTACACCTTC.

This clonotype was observed a handful of times. V usage is TRBV6-5 and J usage is TRBJ1-1; 7 bases fit TRBD1. V dropped 2 bases and J dropped 3; count of bases not matched to a gene: 6. There are 15 residues in the CDR3. From germline, CDR1 is MNHEY and CDR2 SVGAGI. Here the CDR3 reads CASSYSRGLDTEAFF. DNA for the CDR3: TGTGCCAGCAGTTACAGTAGGGGGCTGGACACTGAAGCTTTCTTT.

The genes are TRBV5-1 and TRBJ2-3, with TRBD2 matching over 8 bases. The CDR3 has 15 amino acids. The V and J ends lost 2 bases and 5 bases, in that order; junction bases with no gene match: 7. Germline loops: CDR1 SGHRS, CDR2 YFSETQ. CDR3 protein: CASSLLAERVDTQYF. For the CDR3, the DNA is TGCGCCAGCAGCTTACTAGCGGAGCGGGTAGATACGCAGTATTTT.

The chain uses TRBV29-1 and TRBJ2-1; D gene ambiguous. V lost 0 bases and J 6 bases, leaving 18 bases between the germline ends. Germline-derived CDR1 and CDR2 are SQVTM and ANQGSEA. The CDR3 spans 16 residues. CDR3 region: CSVEEWRHPRINEQFF. In DNA, the CDR3 is TGCAGCGTTGAAGAGTGGCGACATCCCCGCATCAATGAGCAGTTCTTC.

This clonotype has a handful of counts. The chain links TRBV19 to TRBJ1-1; D remains ambiguous. CDR1 is LNHDA, CDR2 SQIVND, per germline (reference sequence). The CDR3 is 15 amino acids. V was clipped by 0 bases and J by 4 bases, with 12 bases between them. CDR3 nucleotides: TGTGCCAGTAGTATAGATTGGACGGGAGTCACTGAAGCTTTCTTT. Its protein product is CASSIDWTGVTEAFF.

Only a few counts were recorded for this clonotype. V gene TRBV18 combines with J gene TRBJ2-1; the match to TRBD1 covers 9 bases. V dropped 4 bases and J dropped 7; count of bases not matched to a gene: 11. The CDR3 is made up of 16 amino acids. Germline CDR1 KGHSH, CDR2 LQKENI. The CDR3 loop is CASSLLGTGSSNEQFF. The CDR3 DNA follows: TGTGCCAGCTCACTACTAGGGACAGGGAGTTCAAATGAGCAGTTCTTC.